Here is one T cell receptor (beta chain) with its context. How the authors handled the data: Estimated nucleated cell counts came from reference gene primer amplification. The protocol was immunoSEQ multiplex PCR, while the TCRdb copy is restricted to in-frame clones and leaves out a portion. The V and J calls and clone size are taken from that table; D and trimming were inferred from the DNA. The table includes over 150,000 clones, roughly 80% detected once. These data belong to a study of blood T cell repertoires in COVID-19. The CDR3 consists of 16 residues. V lost 0 bases, J lost 5 bases, and 11 bases lay in between. From germline, CDR1 is LGHNA and CDR2 YNFKEQ. The study drew participants aged about 18 to 95 years from about two dozen US areas.

The chain links TRBV4-2 to TRBJ1-6; a weak D match, TRBD1 (5 bases). The origin of this receptor is a woman under 40 who had recovered from COVID-19. Sequencing was performed on PBMCs or T cells enriched from blood (not recorded which). The CDR3 protein is CASSQDLKGNNSPLHF. The CDR3 region has the DNA TGTGCCAGCAGCCAAGATCTAAAGGGGAATAATTCACCCCTCCACTTT.